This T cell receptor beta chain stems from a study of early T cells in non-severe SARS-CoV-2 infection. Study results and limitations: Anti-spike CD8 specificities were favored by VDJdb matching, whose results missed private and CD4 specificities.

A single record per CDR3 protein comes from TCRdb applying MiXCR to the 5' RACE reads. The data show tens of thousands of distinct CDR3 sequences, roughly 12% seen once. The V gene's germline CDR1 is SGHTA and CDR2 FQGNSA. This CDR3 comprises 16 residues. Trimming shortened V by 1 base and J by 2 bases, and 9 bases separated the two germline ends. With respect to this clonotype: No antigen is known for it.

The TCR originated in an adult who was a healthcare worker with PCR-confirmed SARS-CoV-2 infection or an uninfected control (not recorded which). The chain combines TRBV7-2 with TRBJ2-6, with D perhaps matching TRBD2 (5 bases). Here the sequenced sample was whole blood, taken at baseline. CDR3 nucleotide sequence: TGTGCCAGCAGCTTAGAGGCGGGCACTGGGGCCAACGTCCTGACTTTC. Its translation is CASSLEAGTGANVLTF.